The 14 T cell receptor beta chains below come from one sample, sequenced in a study of T cell repertoires in cytomegalovirus infection (dated by TCRdb to the late 2010s). What the treatment or condition label conveys for this sample: in vitro stimulation with specific CMV peptide epitopes to enrich CMV-specific T cells. TCRdb records Illumina HiSeq 1500 as the sequencer. TCRdb handled the public reads itself, with Q25 trimming in fastp and clone calling in MiXCR, and kept productive beta chains. Merged by CDR3 protein, the rows form single entries marked with the most common genes and DNA. The sample profile shows about 700,000 distinct CDR3 sequences; roughly 33% of them were found once. The top ten hold over 15% of the sample. These TCRs are of unknown antigen specificity. Sequenced material: cultured PBMCs, taken from culture after CMV antigen stimulation. The receptors shown here come from a human donor in good health (CMV status not recorded). Some clones in this sample may be carry-over from other donors' samples.

This rearrangement joins TRBV18 to TRBJ2-7; perhaps TRBD2 as D (6 bases). The CDR3 is made up of 14 amino acids. V lost 3 bases to trimming and J lost 3 bases, with 12 bases between them. Germline V gene sequence: CDR1 KGHSH, CDR2 LQKENI. The CDR3 loop is CASSPASVIYEQYF. CDR3 in DNA: TGTGCCAGCTCACCGGCTAGCGTCATCTACGAGCAGTACTTC.

This sequence joins TRBV7-8 and TRBJ2-2; D is uncertain. Deletions cut 2 bases from V and 6 bases from J, with 19 bases between. CDR1 and CDR2 from the germline V gene are SGHVS and FQNEAQ. CDR3 length: 17 residues. The CDR3 sequence is CASSLWSLSGLAGELFF. CDR3 bases: TGTGCCAGCAGCTTATGGTCCTTATCGGGTTTGGCCGGGGAGCTGTTTTTT. The variable domain in full, completed from reference TRBV7-8 and TRBJ2-2, reads GAGVSQSPRYKVAKRGQDVALRCDPISGHVSLFWYQQALGQGPEFLTYFQNEAQLDKSGLPSDRFFAERPEGSVSTLKIQRTQQEDSAVYLCASSLWSLSGLAGELFFGEGSRLTVL.

This clonotype was detected a few times. The chain combines TRBV15 with TRBJ1-5; D is unclear. The CDR3 extends over 15 amino acids. Germline values: CDR1 LNHNV, CDR2 YYDKDF (reference sequence). V gave up 5 bases and J gave up 5 bases, with 16 bases separating them. CDR3 sequence: CATSPYTFAYQPQHF. DNA for the CDR3: TGTGCCACCAGCCCCTACACATTCGCATATCAGCCCCAGCATTTT. The full variable domain, with the rest looked up from reference TRBV15 and TRBJ1-5, is DAMVIQNPRYQVTQFGKPVTLSCSQTLNHNVMYWYQQKSSQAPKLLFHYYDKDFNNEADTPDNFQSRRPNTSFCFLDIRSPGLGDTAMYLCATSPYTFAYQPQHFGDGTRLSIL.

The chain links TRBV7-9 to TRBJ1-3, with a weak D call TRBD1 (5 bases). Germline CDR1 SEHNR, CDR2 FQNEAQ (reference sequence). Trimming pared 5 bases from V and 5 bases from J, leaving 16 bases between. The CDR3 runs 15 residues. CDR3 in DNA: TGTGCCAGCAGCAAGATCAGAAGGGGCAGAAACACCATATATTTT. Translation: CASSKIRRGRNTIYF. Full variable domain (outside the CDR3, taken from reference TRBV7-9 and TRBJ1-3): DTGVSQNPRHKITKRGQNVTFRCDPISEHNRLYWYRQTLGQGPEFLTYFQNEAQLEKSRLLSDRFSAERPKGSFSTLEIQRTEQGDSAMYLCASSKIRRGRNTIYFGEGSWLTVV.

Concerning this clonotype: A much larger clone differs from this one at a single base, so this may be a read error. V gene TRBV11-3 combines with J gene TRBJ2-3; TRBD2 agrees at 8 bases. CDR3 length: 15 amino acids. V lost 3 bases to trimming and J lost 0 bases; unmatched junction nucleotides: 2. In germline, CDR1 is SGHNT, CDR2 YENEEA. The CDR3 nucleotides are TGTGCCAGCAGCTTCCCTAGCGGGAGCACAGATACGCAGTATTTT. This sequence encodes CASSFPSGSTDTQYF.

V is TRBV19 and J is TRBJ2-7; perhaps TRBD1 as D (6 bases). Germline values: CDR1 LNHDA, CDR2 SQIVND (reference sequence). Trimming took 4 bases from V and 6 from J, leaving 16 bases between them. The CDR3 is 14 residues long. This chain's CDR3 is CASSTRQATGEQYF. CDR3 in DNA: TGTGCCAGTAGTACCAGACAGGCGACGGGCGAGCAGTACTTC.

The rearrangement links TRBV19 to TRBJ2-7; 7 bases map to TRBD2. V shed 4 bases and J 2 bases; nucleotides not matched to a gene: 11. The CDR3 has 16 residues. Germline assignment: CDR1 LNHDA and CDR2 SQIVND (reference sequence). CDR3 sequence reads: CASSKRLAGSPYEQYF. CDR3 in DNA: TGTGCCAGTAGTAAACGACTAGCCGGGAGCCCCTACGAGCAGTACTTC.

This clonotype was detected only a few times. The chain employs TRBV19 and TRBJ2-2, with D tentatively TRBD1 (6 bases). V shed 6 bases and J shed 2 bases, with 13 bases lying between them. From germline, CDR1 is LNHDA and CDR2 SQIVND (reference sequence). This CDR3 is built from 15 residues. The CDR3 coding sequence is TGTGCCAGTAGGGCCGGACAGATAAACACCGGGGAGCTGTTTTTT. It specifies CASRAGQINTGELFF.

This chain links TRBV5-1 with TRBJ1-2, with D uncertain. V dropped 4 bases and J dropped 4 bases, with 14 bases sitting between them. This CDR3 contains 14 residues. Germline CDR1 is SGHRS and CDR2 is YFSETQ. The chain's CDR3 is CASSDGGSGYGYTF. In nucleotides, the CDR3 is TGCGCCAGCAGCGACGGAGGGTCGGGCTATGGCTACACCTTC. The entire variable domain, with the rest obtained from reference TRBV5-1 and TRBJ1-2, is as follows: KAGVTQTPRYLIKTRGQQVTLSCSPISGHRSVSWYQQTPGQGLQFLFEYFSETQRNKGNFPGRFSGRQFSNSRSEMNVSTLELGDSALYLCASSDGGSGYGYTFGSGTRLTVV.

V usage is TRBV6-2 or TRBV6-3 and J usage is TRBJ2-7, with D possibly matching TRBD2 (6 bases). Trimming stripped 6 bases from V and 4 bases from J, with 19 bases between. The CDR3 runs to 15 residues. Germline V CDR1 and CDR2: MNHEY, SVGEGT. CDR3 in amino acids: CASRDGLPEGYEQYF. In DNA form, the CDR3 reads TGTGCCAGCAGAGACGGACTTCCGGAGGGGTACGAGCAGTACTTC.

The V gene is TRBV12-3 or TRBV12-4, the J gene TRBJ2-1, with 10 bases matching TRBD2. Unmatched junction bases numbered 9, after V lost 0 bases and J lost 4 bases. This CDR3 spans 18 amino acids. The CDR3 DNA sequence: TGTGCCAGCAGTTTAGCAGGAACTAGCGGGACGGGTTACAATGAGCAGTTCTTC. Amino acid sequence: CASSLAGTSGTGYNEQFF.

This clonotype has a handful of counts. The rearrangement links TRBV11-3 to TRBJ2-5; D not resolved. The ends were cut back, 5 bases at V and 3 bases at J, with 16 bases in the middle. The germline gives CDR1 SGHNT, CDR2 YENEEA. The CDR3 is 15 residues long. This CDR3 is CASSEKPGLEETQYF. CDR3 sequence (DNA): TGTGCCAGCAGCGAAAAGCCTGGCTTGGAAGAGACCCAGTACTTC. The full variable domain, rest sourced from reference TRBV11-3 and TRBJ2-5, is EAGVVQSPRYKIIEKKQPVAFWCNPISGHNTLYWYLQNLGQGPELLIRYENEEAVDDSQLPKDRFSAERLKGVDSTLKIQPAELGDSAVYLCASSEKPGLEETQYFGPGTRLLVL.

The chain is built from TRBV29-1 and TRBJ2-1; D unresolved. V was pared by 8 bases and J by 2 bases, with 16 bases between. This CDR3 has 14 residues. Germline V gene lookup returns CDR1 SQVTM and CDR2 ANQGSEA. DNA of the CDR3: TGCAGCACGGTGGGCGGTATGACCTACAATGAGCAGTTCTTC. Protein sequence: CSTVGGMTYNEQFF.

A single count supports this clonotype. This chain uses TRBV6-1 with TRBJ1-4, with D unresolved. V was trimmed by 1 base and J by 4 bases, leaving 16 bases between them. Per germline, CDR1 MNHNS and CDR2 SASEGT. CDR3 length: 17 residues. The CDR3 nucleotides are TGTGCCAGCAGTGAAGTAGATAGGTTAACGCTTAATGAAAAACTGTTTTTT. This sequence encodes CASSEVDRLTLNEKLFF.